A selection of T cell receptor beta chains follows, all from one sample in a study of blood T cell repertoires in COVID-19. The method was immunoSEQ multiplex PCR; TCRdb's version includes in-frame clones alone and lacks a portion of them. The sample holds over 30,000 clones; about four fifths are singletons and the top ten take approximately 3.6%. Sample: peripheral blood. These receptors were collected from a middle-aged man with acute or convalescent COVID-19. The CDR3 runs from the conserved cysteine through the conserved F or W. D genes are given only for firm matches. Clone size is not always given. Where it is, it says once, few, many or a class for expanded clones.

abundance | j_gene | d_gene | v_gene | CDR3aa | CDR3nt
NA | TRBJ2-5 | TRBD1 | TRBV28 | CASRQQGRGATQYF | TGTGCCAGCAGACAACAGGGGCGAGGAGCGACCCAGTACTTC
NA | TRBJ2-7 | NA | TRBV20-1 | CSASKASRGYEQYF | TGCAGTGCTAGTAAGGCTTCTCGGGGCTACGAGCAGTACTTC
NA | TRBJ2-3 | TRBD2 | TRBV10-3 | CAISGLADTDTQYF | TGTGCCATCAGTGGACTAGCGGACACAGATACGCAGTATTTT
NA | TRBJ2-1 | TRBD2 | TRBV15 | CATSRGLAGVYNEQFF | TGTGCCACCAGCAGAGGACTAGCGGGAGTTTACAATGAGCAGTTCTTC
NA | TRBJ2-1 | NA | TRBV6-6 | CASSPSGRTDNEQFF | TGTGCCAGCAGTCCCTCAGGGCGGACAGACAATGAGCAGTTCTTC
once | TRBJ2-5 | NA | TRBV6-5 | CASSPVAGETQYF | TGTGCCAGCAGTCCGGTTGCAGGAGAGACCCAGTACTTC
once | TRBJ1-2 | NA | TRBV5-6 | CASSGLAGTSYGYTF | TGTGCCAGCAGCGGGTTAGCGGGGACTAGCTATGGCTACACCTTC
NA | TRBJ1-5 | NA | TRBV27 | CASSLGRKQPQHF | TGTGCCAGCAGCCTAGGGAGAAAGCAGCCCCAGCATTTT
NA | TRBJ2-5 | NA | TRBV5-1 | CASSVGGRGSQETQYF | TGCGCCAGCAGCGTAGGAGGTAGGGGGAGTCAAGAGACCCAGTACTTC
NA | TRBJ1-6 | NA | TRBV18 | CASSPRGYNSPLHF | TGTGCCAGCTCACCCAGGGGCTATAATTCACCCCTCCACTTT
NA | TRBJ2-7 | NA | TRBV11-2 | CASSLFASSSYEQYF | TGTGCCAGCAGCTTATTTGCTTCGAGCTCCTACGAGCAGTACTTC
NA | TRBJ1-3 | NA | TRBV5-1 | CASSAVPSIPTNTIYF | TGCGCCAGCAGCGCGGTCCCCTCAATACCGACAAACACCATATATTTT
few | TRBJ2-3 | NA | TRBV2 | CATSDRGMGTDTQYF | TGTGCCACCTCAGATAGGGGGATGGGGACAGATACGCAGTATTTT
NA | TRBJ1-5 | NA | TRBV29-1 | CSVGQNSNQPQHF | TGCAGCGTTGGACAGAATAGCAATCAGCCCCAGCATTTT
NA | TRBJ2-5 | NA | TRBV18 | CASSPPSGETQYF | TGTGCCAGCTCACCACCGAGCGGGGAGACCCAGTACTTC
once | TRBJ2-7 | TRBD1 | TRBV5-1 | CASSFPGQGIYEQYF | TGCGCCAGCAGCTTTCCGGGACAGGGGATCTACGAGCAGTACTTC
few | TRBJ2-7 | TRBD1 | TRBV5-4 | CASSSGTAYEQYF | TGTGCCAGCAGCTCCGGGACAGCCTACGAGCAGTACTTC
NA | TRBJ1-2 | NA | TRBV7-9 | CASSLARTLQPANYGYTF | TGTGCCAGCAGCTTAGCCAGGACACTTCAGCCCGCGAACTATGGCTACACCTTC
few | TRBJ1-1 | TRBD1 | TRBV7-3 | CASSTGQGATEAFF | TGTGCCAGCAGCACGGGACAGGGGGCTACTGAAGCTTTCTTT
NA | TRBJ1-1 | NA | TRBV7-9 | CASSYSWNTEAFF | TGTGCCAGCAGCTATTCTTGGAACACTGAAGCTTTCTTT
NA | TRBJ1-2 | NA | TRBV12-3/TRBV12-4 | CASSFPGGDGYTF | TGTGCCAGCAGTTTCCCGGGGGGCGACGGCTACACCTTC
once | TRBJ1-5 | TRBD1 | TRBV12-3/TRBV12-4 | CASREGANQPQHF | TGTGCCAGCAGGGAGGGGGCGAATCAGCCCCAGCATTTT
NA | TRBJ2-5 | NA | TRBV2 | CASSEEGAETQYF | TGTGCCAGCAGTGAAGAAGGGGCAGAGACCCAGTACTTC
NA | TRBJ2-1 | TRBD2 | TRBV27 | CASTAGTRPYNEQFF | TGTGCCAGCACCGCCGGGACTAGACCCTACAATGAGCAGTTCTTC
few | TRBJ1-1 | NA | TRBV3-1/TRBV3-2 | CASKPQDASQPSEAFF | TGTGCCAGCAAACCACAGGACGCAAGTCAGCCTTCTGAAGCTTTCTTT
NA | TRBJ2-2 | TRBD1 | TRBV10-1 | CASRSGTGGRTGELFF | TGCGCCAGCAGATCCGGGACAGGGGGCAGGACCGGGGAGCTGTTTTTT
NA | TRBJ2-1 | NA | TRBV6-6 | CASSTGRELGEQFF | TGTGCCAGCAGCACCGGACGGGAATTGGGGGAGCAGTTCTTC
NA | TRBJ1-4 | NA | TRBV4-1 | CASSQDIVGGEKLFF | TGCGCCAGCAGCCAAGATATAGTCGGAGGAGAAAAACTGTTTTTT
few | TRBJ1-2 | TRBD1 | TRBV10-2 | CASNPGQGANYGYTF | TGCGCCAGCAATCCTGGACAGGGGGCCAACTATGGCTACACCTTC
NA | TRBJ2-7 | NA | TRBV7-9 | CASSYGQGLAYEQYF | TGTGCCAGCAGCTATGGGCAGGGTCTTGCCTACGAGCAGTACTTC
NA | TRBJ2-5 | TRBD1 | TRBV7-7 | CASSLGTGETQYF | TGTGCTAGCAGCCTCGGGACAGGAGAGACCCAGTACTTC
NA | TRBJ2-5 | TRBD1 | TRBV5-1 | CASSLAGTEKETQYF | TGCGCCAGCAGCTTGGCCGGGACAGAAAAAGAGACCCAGTACTTC
few | TRBJ1-2 | NA | TRBV6-5 | CASSYDGVSYGYTF | TGTGCCAGCAGTTACGACGGGGTTAGCTATGGCTACACCTTC